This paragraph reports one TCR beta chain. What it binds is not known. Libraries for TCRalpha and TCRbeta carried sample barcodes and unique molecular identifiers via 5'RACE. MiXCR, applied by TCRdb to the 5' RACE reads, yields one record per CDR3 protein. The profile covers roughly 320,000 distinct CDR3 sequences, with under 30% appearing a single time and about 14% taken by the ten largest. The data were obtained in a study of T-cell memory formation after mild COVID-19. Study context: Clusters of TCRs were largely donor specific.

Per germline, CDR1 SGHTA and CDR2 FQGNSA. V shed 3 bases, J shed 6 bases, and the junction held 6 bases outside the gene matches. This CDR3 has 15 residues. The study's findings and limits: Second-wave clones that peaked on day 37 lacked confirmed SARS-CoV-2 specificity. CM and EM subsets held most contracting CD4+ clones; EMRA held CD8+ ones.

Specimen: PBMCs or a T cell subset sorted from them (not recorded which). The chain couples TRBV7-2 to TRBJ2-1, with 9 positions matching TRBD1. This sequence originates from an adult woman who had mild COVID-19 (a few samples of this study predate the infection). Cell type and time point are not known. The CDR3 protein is CASSFQGQGPNEQFF. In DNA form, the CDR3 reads TGTGCCAGCAGCTTTCAGGGACAGGGACCCAATGAGCAGTTCTTC.